The 8 T cell receptor beta chains presented below share a single source sample, sequenced in a study of cytomegalovirus exposure and HLA in healthy donors. Primers included in the PCR were 60 Vbeta and 13 Jbeta primers. TCRdb's copy holds only in-frame clones and misses some; the assay was immunoSEQ multiplex PCR. This table holds 150,000 to 200,000 clones, 80% found once. Sequencing input: PBMCs. The receptors derive from a girl aged 10 to 17 in good health and CMV-seropositive.

V and J are TRBV7-9 and TRBJ1-2; D is unclear. CDR1 and CDR2 from the germline V gene are SEHNR and FQNEAQ (reference sequence). The CDR3 is made up of 10 amino acids. V shed 5 bases and J shed 7 bases, with 5 bases lying between them. The CDR3 DNA is TGTGCCAGCAGCGAGGGTGGCTACACCTTC. It translates to CASSEGGYTF.

In its sample, this clone was seen once. This chain uses TRBV2 with TRBJ2-3, with 9 bases matching TRBD1. CDR3 length equals 14 residues. In germline, CDR1 is SNHLY, CDR2 FYNNEI. Trimming removed 6 bases from V and 6 bases from J; junction bases left unmatched: 7. The CDR3 DNA is TGTGCCAGCAGAGGACAGGGGACTCCGGATACGCAGTATTTT. Protein: CASRGQGTPDTQYF. The whole variable domain, filled in from reference TRBV2 and TRBJ2-3, reads EPEVTQTPSHQVTQMGQEVILRCVPISNHLYFYWYRQILGQKVEFLVSFYNNEISEKSEIFDDQFSVERPDGSNFTLKIRSTKLEDSAMYFCASRGQGTPDTQYFGPGTRLTVL.

The chain has TRBV27 and TRBJ2-2; D perhaps matches TRBD2 (5 bases). V was clipped by 2 bases and J by 3 bases, with 16 bases between them. CDR3 length: 17 residues. CDR1 MNHEY and CDR2 SMNVEV come from the germline V gene (reference sequence). CDR3 region: CASSLHRPSLDTGELFF. In DNA form, the CDR3 reads TGTGCCAGCAGTTTACATCGCCCTAGCCTGGACACCGGGGAGCTGTTTTTT.

This clone was picked up a small number of times. The chain uses TRBV7-9 and TRBJ1-1, with TRBD1 identical over 7 bases. Germline assignment: CDR1 SEHNR and CDR2 FQNEAQ (reference sequence). V lost 4 bases, J lost 11 bases, and 13 bases stayed unmatched. This CDR3 spans 14 amino acids. The DNA of the CDR3 is TGTGCCAGCAGCTCCACAGGGGCAGGGTCGTTGGCTTTCTTT. Its translation: CASSSTGAGSLAFF.

The chain couples TRBV10-3 to TRBJ2-5; the D is unclear. Germline CDR1 reads ENHRY; CDR2 reads SYGVKD. V was shortened by 4 bases and J by 0 bases, with 12 bases between the two germline ends. The CDR3 has 15 amino acids. The CDR3 protein is CAISASNRYQETQYF. DNA of the CDR3: TGTGCCATCAGTGCTTCCAACAGATACCAAGAGACCCAGTACTTC.

This clone was seen a handful of times. This chain uses TRBV5-4 with TRBJ2-7; a weak D match, TRBD2 (5 bases). The V gene lost 0 bases and the J gene lost 2 bases, with 12 bases spanning the gap. The germline gives CDR1 SGHNT, CDR2 YYREEE (reference sequence). The CDR3 consists of 15 residues. CDR3 sequence reads: CASSLDGGPPYEQYF. The CDR3 DNA follows: TGTGCCAGCAGCTTGGACGGCGGGCCTCCCTACGAGCAGTACTTC.

The V gene is TRBV2, the J gene TRBJ2-2; 13 bases agree with TRBD2. The CDR3 extends over 17 amino acids. Germline CDR1 SNHLY, CDR2 FYNNEI. V lost 5 bases to trimming and J lost 3 bases; unmatched junction nucleotides: 6. This CDR3 is CASSILTSGRHTGELFF. The CDR3 DNA sequence: TGTGCCAGCAGTATCCTGACTAGCGGGAGGCACACCGGGGAGCTGTTTTTT.

The rearrangement joins TRBV5-8 to TRBJ2-3, with D hard to call. The CDR3 spans 16 residues. Germline V CDR1 and CDR2: SGHTS, YDEGEE. V dropped 0 bases and J dropped 8 bases, with 19 bases sitting between them. CDR3 protein: CASSLVGYPTTGTQYF. DNA of the CDR3: TGTGCCAGCAGCTTGGTCGGATATCCCACCACGGGTACGCAGTATTTT.